The clone carrying this T cell receptor beta chain turned up a few times. Its specificity is unknown. Trimming removed 5 bases from V and 5 bases from J; junction bases left unmatched: 9. The CDR3 consists of 14 residues. The germline CDR1 and CDR2 sequences are KGHSH and LQKENI. Unique molecular identifiers featured in how the TCRbeta library was prepared. TCRdb itself ran the PCR reads through MiXCR, one entry per CDR3 protein. Here the sample spans 450,000 to 550,000 distinct CDR3 sequences, roughly 10% being singletons. This record comes from a study of T-cell reconstitution after alpha-beta-depleted transplantation in children. Study findings and constraints: One year post-transplant, T-cell counts and diversity were largely derived from T cells produced anew.

V and J are TRBV18 and TRBJ2-7, with 7 bases that match TRBD1. The sequences come from PBMCs, mostly from graft donor cells, collected 180 days after TCRalphabeta/CD19-depleted stem cell transplant. The origin of this receptor is a female patient aged 2-10 years who had a stem cell transplant for aplastic anemia, so the T cells may come from the graft donor. The CDR3 DNA reads TGTGCCAGCTCAGGAACAGGGGTTGGCGACGAGCAGTACGTC. Amino acids: CASSGTGVGDEQYV.